These 20 T cell receptor beta chains were all obtained from the same sample, sequenced in a study of blood T cell repertoires in COVID-19 (TCRdb year 2020). The method behind the library was the immunoSEQ multiplex PCR assay. Here the immuneACCESS table is served through TCRdb, limited to in-frame sequences with V and J called. Missing clones are a known gap in these copies; in checked studies unresolved V genes cover under half, and the rest lacks a known reason. In this sample the table shows roughly 140,000 clones, 85% of which occur a single time. Of the sample, under 3% is held by the ten largest clones. The sequenced sample was peripheral blood. These receptors were collected from a man aged 45 to 65 with acute or convalescent COVID-19.

J is TRBJ2-1 and V is TRBV11-2; 13 nucleotides agree with TRBD2. Germline V CDR1 and CDR2: SGHAT, FQNNGV. CDR3 length equals 15 residues. V lost 5 bases to trimming and J lost 9 bases; unmatched junction nucleotides: 7. The CDR3 nucleotides read TGTGCCAGCAGCGTAACTAGCGGGGGGGCAGGTGAGCAGTTCTTC. The encoded protein is CASSVTSGGAGEQFF.

This clone was observed a single time. The rearrangement uses TRBV24-1 and TRBJ2-3; TRBD1 matches at 9 bases. The ends lost 4 bases at V and 2 bases at J; junction bases unmatched: 6. The CDR3 spans 16 residues. Germline CDR1 and CDR2: KGHDR and SFDVKD. The chain's CDR3 is CATSEGTGRNTDTQYF. CDR3 coding DNA: TGTGCCACCAGTGAGGGGACAGGGAGAAACACAGATACGCAGTATTTT.

This chain uses TRBV3-1 (or the pseudogene TRBV3-2) with TRBJ2-7, with 8 positions matching TRBD2. The CDR3 length is 16 residues. Germline V gene sequence: CDR1 LGHDT, CDR2 YNNKEL (reference sequence). V was pared by 0 bases and J by 4 bases, with 8 bases of the junction left unmatched. As DNA, the CDR3 is TGTGCCAGCAGCCAAGACCCTAGCGGGTATACATACGAGCAGTACTTC. It translates to CASSQDPSGYTYEQYF.

This clone appeared a single time. The genes are TRBV7-9 and TRBJ2-2; possible D gene TRBD2, 5 bases. The CDR3 is 17 residues long. The germline CDR1 and CDR2 sequences are SEHNR and FQNEAQ (reference sequence). Trimming left V 4 bases short and J 4 bases short, with 19 bases between. CDR3 in amino acids: CASSSTPAVGFTGELFF. CDR3 sequence (DNA): TGTGCCAGCAGCTCAACTCCAGCGGTTGGGTTCACCGGGGAGCTGTTTTTT.

The V and J genes are TRBV29-1 and TRBJ2-3; a weak D match, TRBD2 (6 bases). Germline V CDR1 and CDR2: SQVTM, ANQGSEA. This CDR3 contains 14 residues. Trimming left V 4 bases short and J 2 bases short, with 13 bases between. The CDR3 reads CSVAGGTTTDTQYF. CDR3 coding DNA: TGCAGCGTTGCTGGGGGGACGACCACAGATACGCAGTATTTT.

The V and J genes are TRBV18 and TRBJ2-7; D perhaps matches TRBD1 (6 bases). The length of the CDR3 is 15 residues. The germline V gene has CDR1 KGHSH and CDR2 LQKENI. Trimming removed 3 bases at V and 4 bases at J, with 16 bases between. CDR3 bases: TGTGCCAGCTCACCGTACAAGGACAGTCGGTACGAGCAGTACTTC. Protein sequence: CASSPYKDSRYEQYF.

The chain employs TRBV6-6 and TRBJ2-7, with TRBD1 matching 8 bases. The CDR3 totals 13 residues. Germline loops: CDR1 MNHNY, CDR2 SVGAGI (reference sequence). V lost 1 base, J lost 5 bases, and 1 base stayed unmatched. This CDR3 is CASSYLTGDEQYF. CDR3 bases: TGTGCCAGCAGTTACTTGACAGGGGACGAGCAGTACTTC.

This clone was counted a single time. The rearrangement links TRBV18 to TRBJ2-1; 7 bases are shared with TRBD2. Germline trimming cut 6 bases from V and 11 bases from J; bases unmatched to any gene: 16. CDR1 KGHSH and CDR2 LQKENI come from the germline V gene. There are 15 residues in the CDR3. In DNA, the CDR3 is TGTGCCAGCTCGCTGGAAGCGGGGACCCCTGTACAGCAGTTCTTC. Residues: CASSLEAGTPVQQFF.

The chain links TRBV20-1 to TRBJ2-5, with D maybe TRBD1 (6 bases). The CDR3 totals 16 residues. V lost 3 bases to trimming and J lost 4 bases, with 21 bases between them. CDR1 DFQATT and CDR2 SNEGSKA come from the germline V gene (reference sequence). CDR3 in DNA: TGCAGTGCTAGTACCCCGACAGGTATGGGGGTAGAGACCCAGTACTTC. Encoded protein: CSASTPTGMGVETQYF.

With respect to this clone: The same CDR3 is also encoded by other DNA sequences in this sample. This chain joins TRBV6-5 and TRBJ1-5; 7 nucleotides agree with TRBD1. The CDR3 contains 14 residues. The V segment lost 0 bases and the J segment 5 bases; nucleotides outside the gene matches: 1. Germline lookup yields CDR1 MNHEY and CDR2 SVGAGI. The CDR3 protein is CASSYSTGDQPQHF. Here the CDR3 DNA reads TGTGCCAGCAGTTACTCCACAGGGGATCAGCCCCAGCATTTT.

This clone was seen a few times. The chain has TRBV4-1 and TRBJ2-7; D may be TRBD1 (6 bases). V gave up 2 bases and J gave up 3 bases, with 20 bases separating them. The CDR3 consists of 17 residues. Germline values: CDR1 MGHRA, CDR2 YSYEKL. The CDR3 spells CASSQLLSGTKGYEQYF. The CDR3 nucleotides are TGCGCCAGCAGCCAACTATTATCCGGGACAAAAGGCTACGAGCAGTACTTC.

The CDR3 here is CASGVAGPRALYNEQFF. CDR3 DNA: TGTGCCAGCGGAGTAGCAGGGCCCAGGGCCCTCTACAATGAGCAGTTCTTC. The genes are TRBV3-1 (or the pseudogene TRBV3-2) and TRBJ2-1, with D possibly TRBD1 on 5 matching bases. The CDR3 extends over 17 amino acids. V gave up 8 bases and J gave up 3 bases, with 23 bases separating them. Germline-derived CDR1 and CDR2 are LGHDT and YNNKEL (reference sequence).

V usage is TRBV6-5 and J usage is TRBJ2-1, with TRBD2 identical over 8 bases. The CDR3 consists of 14 residues. V lost 2 bases, J lost 11 bases, and 8 bases stayed unmatched. Per germline, CDR1 MNHEY and CDR2 SVGAGI. The CDR3 loop reads CASSYGTRGGQQFF. Written as DNA, the CDR3 is TGTGCCAGCAGTTACGGGACTAGGGGGGGACAGCAGTTCTTC.

The rearrangement joins TRBV5-4 to TRBJ1-6; TRBD1 agrees at 8 bases. V was pared by 4 bases and J by 8 bases, with 8 bases of the junction left unmatched. The CDR3 has 15 residues. Germline-derived CDR1 and CDR2 are SGHNT and YYREEE (reference sequence). CDR3 DNA sequence: TGTGCCAGCAGCCACAGGACAGGGTCTTATTCACCCCTCCACTTT. As protein: CASSHRTGSYSPLHF.

The chain employs TRBV5-1 and TRBJ2-6; TRBD2 might be the D (5 bases). The germline CDR1 and CDR2 sequences are SGHRS and YFSETQ. The length of the CDR3 is 14 residues. V shed 7 bases and J shed 1 base, with 9 bases lying between them. Here the CDR3 reads CASGERSGANVLTF. DNA of the CDR3: TGCGCCAGCGGGGAGAGGTCTGGGGCCAACGTCCTGACTTTC.

V gene TRBV15 combines with J gene TRBJ1-2; D is uncertain. The CDR3 covers 13 residues. Trimming shortened V by 3 bases and J by 8 bases, and 13 bases separated the two germline ends. Germline V gene lookup returns CDR1 LNHNV and CDR2 YYDKDF (reference sequence). The CDR3 coding sequence is TGTGCCACCAGCAGCGGCGGCAATCGGGGCTACACCTTC. Residues: CATSSGGNRGYTF.

This clone turned up a few times. The V and J genes are TRBV7-6 and TRBJ1-3; D is uncertain. Trimming stripped 5 bases from V and 0 bases from J, with 11 bases between. The CDR3 runs to 15 residues. Germline CDR1 and CDR2: SGHVS and FNYEAQ. For the CDR3, the DNA is TGTGCCAGCAGCCCACAGTTGATCTCTGGAAACACCATATATTTT. It codes for CASSPQLISGNTIYF.

This chain connects TRBV9 to TRBJ2-1; 10 nucleotides line up with TRBD2. The CDR3 is 17 amino acids. The germline V gene encodes CDR1 SGDLS and CDR2 YYNGEE. V dropped 3 bases and J dropped 0; count of bases not matched to a gene: 6. CDR3 in DNA: TGTGCCAGCAGCGCATCTCCTAGCGGGAGCTCCTACAATGAGCAGTTCTTC. It encodes CASSASPSGSSYNEQFF. The full variable domain, completed using reference TRBV9 and TRBJ2-1, is DSGVTQTPKHLITATGQRVTLRCSPRSGDLSVYWYQQSLDQGLQFLIQYYNGEERAKGNILERFSAQQFPDLHSELNLSSLELGDSALYFCASSASPSGSSYNEQFFGPGTRLTVL.

This clone was detected only once. The genes are TRBV12-3 or TRBV12-4 and TRBJ2-7; D unclear. This CDR3 spans 12 amino acids. V was pared by 6 bases and J by 2 bases, with 8 bases between. CDR3 DNA sequence: TGTGCCAGCAGCTCACAAGCCTACGAGCAGTACTTC. Residues: CASSSQAYEQYF.

J is TRBJ2-7 and V is TRBV3-1 (or the pseudogene TRBV3-2); 7 nucleotides line up with TRBD1. Germline V gene lookup returns CDR1 LGHDT and CDR2 YNNKEL (reference sequence). This CDR3 comprises 15 residues. V lost 2 bases and J lost 5; bases outside the gene matches: 9. DNA of the CDR3: TGTGCCAGCAGCCAACAGAAGGGGGCGCTCCACGAGCAGTACTTC. Translation gives CASSQQKGALHEQYF.